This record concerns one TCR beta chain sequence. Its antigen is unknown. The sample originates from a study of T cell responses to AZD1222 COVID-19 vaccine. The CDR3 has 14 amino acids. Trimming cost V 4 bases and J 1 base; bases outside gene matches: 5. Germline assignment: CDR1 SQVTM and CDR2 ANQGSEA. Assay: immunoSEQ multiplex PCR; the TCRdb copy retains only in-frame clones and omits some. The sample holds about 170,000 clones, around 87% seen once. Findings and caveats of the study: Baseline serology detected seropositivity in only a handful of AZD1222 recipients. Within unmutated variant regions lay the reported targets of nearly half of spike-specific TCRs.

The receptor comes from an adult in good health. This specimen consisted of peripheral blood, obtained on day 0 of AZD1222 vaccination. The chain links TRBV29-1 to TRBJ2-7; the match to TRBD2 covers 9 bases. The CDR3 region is CSVGGSGGSYEQYF. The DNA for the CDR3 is TGCAGCGTTGGGGGTAGCGGGGGTTCCTACGAGCAGTACTTC.